The 13 T cell receptor beta chains listed next were all sequenced from one sample in a study of T cell responses to AZD1222 COVID-19 vaccine. Sequenced by immunoSEQ multiplex PCR; TCRdb stores in-frame clones only, minus some. The table lists approximately 100,000 clones, around 90% of them singletons. The source was peripheral blood, collected on day 0 of AZD1222 vaccination. These receptors all come from an adult in good health.

CDR3 sequence (DNA): TGTGCCAGCGCAAGGGGTACTGAAGCTTTCTTT. This translates into CASARGTEAFF. The chain recombines TRBV6-5 with TRBJ1-1; tentatively, D is TRBD1 (5 bases). The CDR3 spans 11 residues. Germline V gene sequence: CDR1 MNHEY, CDR2 SVGAGI. Trimming pared 8 bases from V and 5 bases from J, leaving 9 bases between.

This chain links TRBV6-5 with TRBJ2-1; D gene uncertain. Deletions cut 5 bases from V and 10 bases from J, with 12 bases between. CDR3 size: 12 residues. Germline values: CDR1 MNHEY, CDR2 SVGAGI. CDR3 coding DNA: TGTGCCAGCAGTACCTTAACGAGGGAGCAGTTCTTC. This encodes CASSTLTREQFF.

This clone occurred once. The V and J genes are TRBV13 and TRBJ2-1; D is undetermined. Deletions cut 0 bases from V and 8 bases from J, with 14 bases between. The CDR3 contains 15 residues. In germline, CDR1 is PRHDT, CDR2 FYEKMQ (reference sequence). DNA of the CDR3: TGTGCCAGCAGCTTAGGCCGACCCGTCGTCGATGAGCAGTTCTTC. This translates into CASSLGRPVVDEQFF. Full variable domain (outside the CDR3, taken from reference TRBV13 and TRBJ2-1): AAGVIQSPRHLIKEKRETATLKCYPIPRHDTVYWYQQGPGQDPQFLISFYEKMQSDKGSIPDRFSAQQFSDYHSELNMSSLELGDSALYFCASSLGRPVVDEQFFGPGTRLTVL.

The gene calls are TRBV19 and TRBJ1-4; tentative D call: TRBD1 (5 bases). Germline V CDR1 and CDR2: LNHDA, SQIVND (reference sequence). This CDR3 is 15 amino acids long. Trimming removed 2 bases from V and 7 bases from J, with 14 bases in between. Here the CDR3 reads CASSIIKGPAEKLFF. As DNA, the CDR3 is TGTGCCAGTAGTATAATAAAGGGACCGGCTGAAAAACTGTTTTTT. Combining the CDR3 with reference TRBV19 and TRBJ1-4 gives the whole variable domain DGGITQSPKYLFRKEGQNVTLSCEQNLNHDAMYWYRQDPGQGLRLIYYSQIVNDFQKGDIAEGYSVSREKKESFPLTVTSAQKNPTAFYLCASSIIKGPAEKLFFGSGTQLSVL.

V is TRBV27 and J is TRBJ2-1, with 14 nucleotides matching TRBD2. This CDR3 region has 17 residues. V lost 4 bases to trimming and J lost 8 bases; unmatched junction nucleotides: 10. CDR1 and CDR2 (germline): MNHEY, SMNVEV (reference sequence). This CDR3 is CASSSRSGLAGVYEQFF. In DNA, the CDR3 is TGTGCCAGCAGTTCCCGATCGGGACTAGCGGGAGTATATGAGCAGTTCTTC.

The chain employs TRBV27 and TRBJ1-5; 9 bases match TRBD1. This CDR3 comprises 16 residues. V was pared by 6 bases and J by 5 bases, with 11 bases of the junction left unmatched. From germline, CDR1 is MNHEY and CDR2 SMNVEV (reference sequence). For the CDR3, the DNA is TGTGCCAGCAGAGAAGCGATGGGACAGGGTGATCAGCCCCAGCATTTT. This encodes CASREAMGQGDQPQHF.

This clone was recorded only once. CDR3 sequence reads: CASSYSGTSGYTF. CDR3 bases: TGTGCCAGCAGTTACTCCGGGACGTCAGGCTACACCTTC. The rearrangement uses TRBV6-6 and TRBJ1-2, with a weak D call TRBD1 (5 bases). The CDR3 runs to 13 residues. V lost 0 bases and J 8 bases, leaving 10 bases between the germline ends. Germline V gene data show CDR1 as MNHNY and CDR2 as SVGAGI (reference sequence).

The chain has TRBV27 and TRBJ2-3; 7 bases match TRBD2. V lost 7 bases to trimming and J lost 6 bases; unmatched junction nucleotides: 10. CDR3 length: 14 residues. CDR1 MNHEY and CDR2 SMNVEV come from the germline V gene (reference sequence). DNA for the CDR3: TGTGCCAGCAACACCCTGGGAGGGGCGGATACGCAGTATTTT. Its protein is CASNTLGGADTQYF.

In its sample, this clone was seen a few times. This sequence joins TRBV28 and TRBJ1-1, with TRBD1 matching over 7 bases. From germline, CDR1 is MDHEN and CDR2 SYDVKM. V lost 2 bases and J lost 5; bases outside the gene matches: 8. The length of the CDR3 is 15 residues. The CDR3 bases are TGTGCCAGCAGTTTAGAAGGCAGGGGGAATACTGAAGCTTTCTTT. Residues: CASSLEGRGNTEAFF.

This clone was observed a few times. The chain has TRBV9 and TRBJ1-6; possible D gene TRBD1, 5 bases. This CDR3 is built from 14 residues. CDR1 is SGDLS, CDR2 YYNGEE, per germline. Trimming left V 3 bases short and J 8 bases short, with 12 bases between. CDR3 amino acids: CASSGGDAHSPLHF. The CDR3 coding sequence is TGTGCCAGCAGCGGCGGGGACGCCCATTCACCCCTCCACTTT.

The chain employs TRBV9 and TRBJ1-2, with D possibly being TRBD1 (5 bases). CDR3 size: 12 residues. V lost 3 bases to trimming and J lost 10 bases, with 13 bases between them. Germline values: CDR1 SGDLS, CDR2 YYNGEE. CDR3 DNA sequence: TGTGCCAGCAGCGGTGAACGGGGGGTCTACACCTTC. Its translation is CASSGERGVYTF.

The chain recombines TRBV2 with TRBJ1-1, with a tentative D call TRBD1 (5 bases). The CDR3 is 15 residues long. The germline V and J ends were trimmed by 0 bases and 1 base, with 9 bases remaining between them. Germline V gene data show CDR1 as SNHLY and CDR2 as FYNNEI. The CDR3 spells CASSEAGAGNTEAFF. The CDR3 coding sequence is TGTGCCAGCAGTGAAGCTGGGGCCGGGAACACTGAAGCTTTCTTT.

The rearrangement joins TRBV25-1 to TRBJ1-1; D unclear. V lost 5 bases, J lost 1 base, and 8 bases lay in between. Germline values: CDR1 MGHDK, CDR2 SYGVNS. CDR3 length: 13 amino acids. Written as DNA, the CDR3 is TGTGCCAGCAGTCATTCCGGGAACACTGAAGCTTTCTTT. Translation gives CASSHSGNTEAFF.